These 26 T cell receptor beta chains came from one sample sequenced in a study of identifying expanded T cells in peripheral blood. Some clones are missing from TCRdb's copy, which holds only in-frame ones; the method was immunoSEQ multiplex PCR. This sample has tens of thousands of clones; around 90% occur once, and the top ten carry 15% to 20%. Sequencing was done on a sample of blood. These receptors were collected from a person aged 18 to 75 in good health.

The V and J genes are TRBV5-1 and TRBJ1-2; TRBD1 matches 9 bases. Germline V CDR1 and CDR2: SGHRS, YFSETQ. The CDR3 runs to 14 residues. The J segment lost 4 bases and the V segment lost 4 bases, leaving 5 bases of the junction unmatched. CDR3 protein: CASSLGQGGYGYTF. The DNA for the CDR3 is TGCGCCAGCAGCCTGGGACAGGGCGGCTATGGCTACACCTTC.

Notes on this clone: Its ends do not fully match the called genes, so a read error is possible. J is TRBJ1-4 and V is TRBV20-1; 10 bases map to TRBD1. The CDR3 consists of 11 residues. CDR1 is DFQATT, CDR2 SNEGSKA, per germline (reference sequence). The CDR3 protein is CSARGDRGSSF. The CDR3 DNA reads as TGCAGTGCTAGGGGGGACAGGGGTTCTAGTTTT.

V and J are TRBV28 and TRBJ1-2; D remains unclear. The CDR3 sequence is 12 residues long. V lost 1 base, J lost 4 bases, and 4 bases lay in between. CDR1 is MDHEN and CDR2 is SYDVKM in the germline V gene. The CDR3: CASSLSVYGYTF. The CDR3, as DNA: TGTGCCAGCAGTTTATCCGTCTATGGCTACACCTTC.

The chain uses TRBV27 and TRBJ2-3; 14 bases fit TRBD2. The V and J ends lost 6 bases and 0 bases, in that order; junction bases with no gene match: 11. The CDR3 has 19 residues. The germline V gene has CDR1 MNHEY and CDR2 SMNVEV (reference sequence). As DNA, the CDR3 is TGTGCCAGCAGCTCCGTCCGGACTAGCGGGGGGTCGAGCACAGATACGCAGTATTTT. It yields the protein CASSSVRTSGGSSTDTQYF.

The chain employs TRBV2 and TRBJ2-7; 8 nucleotides agree with TRBD2. The germline CDR1 and CDR2 sequences are SNHLY and FYNNEI. This CDR3 has 15 amino acids. Unmatched junction bases numbered 7, after V lost 3 bases and J lost 3 bases. CDR3 nucleotides: TGTGCCAGCAGTGATATTGGGACTAGAGGCTACGAGCAGTACTTC. This translates into CASSDIGTRGYEQYF. The full variable domain, its missing parts supplied by reference TRBV2 and TRBJ2-7, is EPEVTQTPSHQVTQMGQEVILRCVPISNHLYFYWYRQILGQKVEFLVSFYNNEISEKSEIFDDQFSVERPDGSNFTLKIRSTKLEDSAMYFCASSDIGTRGYEQYFGPGTRLTVT.

The chain joins TRBV7-7 to TRBJ2-7; TRBD1 matches at 7 bases. CDR1 and CDR2 (germline): SSHAT, FNYEAQ (reference sequence). This CDR3 comprises 15 residues. J was trimmed by 7 bases and V by 5 bases; bases with no gene match: 14. The CDR3 DNA reads TGTGCCAGCAGCCGGAGGACAGGCTATCTTAGGGAGCAGTACTTC. Its protein product is CASSRRTGYLREQYF. Full variable domain (outside the CDR3, taken from reference TRBV7-7 and TRBJ2-7): GAGVSQSPRYKVTKRGQDVTLRCDPISSHATLYWYQQALGQGPEFLTYFNYEAQPDKSGLPSDRFSAERPEGSISTLTIQRTEQRDSAMYRCASSRRTGYLREQYFGPGTRLTVT.

The chain couples TRBV7-9 to TRBJ2-7, with D perhaps TRBD2 (5 bases). The V gene lost 1 base and the J gene lost 3 bases, with 13 bases spanning the gap. Germline CDR1 SEHNR, CDR2 FQNEAQ (reference sequence). CDR3 length equals 15 residues. The CDR3 coding sequence is TGTGCCAGCAGCTTAGTTTCGGGGAGACTCTACGAGCAGTACTTC. Translating gives CASSLVSGRLYEQYF.

The chain couples TRBV5-4 to TRBJ1-2; D is undetermined. Trimming removed 1 base at V and 4 bases at J, with 14 bases between. CDR1 and CDR2 (germline): SGHNT, YYREEE (reference sequence). CDR3 length equals 15 residues. The CDR3 nucleotides are TGTGCCAGCAGCTTGCTTACGACCGGGAGCTATGGCTACACCTTC. Amino acid sequence: CASSLLTTGSYGYTF.

The V and J genes are TRBV29-1 and TRBJ2-5; 12 bases match TRBD2. V lost 3 bases to trimming and J lost 0 bases; unmatched junction nucleotides: 11. CDR1 SQVTM and CDR2 ANQGSEA come from the germline V gene. The CDR3 consists of 18 residues. CDR3 residues: CSVEFRLAGATYQETQYF. The CDR3 DNA sequence: TGCAGCGTTGAGTTTCGACTAGCGGGGGCAACGTACCAAGAGACCCAGTACTTC.

The chain joins TRBV15 to TRBJ2-5, with 7 positions matching TRBD1. The CDR3 loop spans 15 amino acids. Germline V gives CDR1 LNHNV, CDR2 YYDKDF (reference sequence). V gave up 0 bases and J gave up 3 bases; unmatched junction bases: 4. CDR3: CATSREQGREETQYF. The CDR3 DNA is TGTGCCACCAGCAGAGAACAGGGGCGAGAAGAGACCCAGTACTTC.

CDR3 amino acids: CASRPQGVDYEQYF. The CDR3 DNA reads TGTGCCAGCCGACCCCAGGGTGTTGACTACGAGCAGTACTTC. V and J are TRBV5-4 and TRBJ2-7; maybe TRBD1 (5 bases). Germline V gives CDR1 SGHNT, CDR2 YYREEE (reference sequence). The CDR3 is made up of 14 amino acids. Between the trimmed V and J ends, which lost 7 bases and 3 bases, there was a span of 17 bases.

This clone was counted only a few times. This chain links TRBV5-6 with TRBJ2-7; tentatively, D is TRBD2 (6 bases). The CDR3 is 12 residues long. CDR1 and CDR2 (germline): SGHDT, YYEEEE. Trimming removed 1 base at V and 6 bases at J, with 8 bases between. The DNA of the CDR3 is TGTGCCAGCAGCTTGAAGGGAGGCGAGCAGTACTTC. Translated, it gives CASSLKGGEQYF.

The gene calls are TRBV10-3 and TRBJ1-2; D unresolved. The V gene's germline CDR1 is ENHRY and CDR2 SYGVKD. This CDR3 has 15 amino acids. V dropped 3 bases and J dropped 6 bases, with 17 bases sitting between them. The CDR3 DNA reads as TGTGCCATCAGTGATACTCCCAAGGCTGGTAATGGCTACACCTTC. Protein product: CAISDTPKAGNGYTF.

The chain joins TRBV19 to TRBJ1-6, with a weak D call TRBD1 (6 bases). The germline CDR1 and CDR2 sequences are LNHDA and SQIVND (reference sequence). V was cut by 5 bases and J by 6 bases, with 17 bases left in between. CDR3 length: 16 amino acids. This chain's CDR3 is CASSASQQGINSPLHF. CDR3 DNA sequence: TGTGCCAGTAGTGCGTCCCAACAGGGAATTAATTCACCCCTCCACTTT.

This clone was observed a few times. The CDR3 sequence is CASSLGGRGRAEAFF. In nucleotides, the CDR3 is TGCGCCAGCAGCTTGGGGGGACGAGGGAGGGCTGAAGCTTTCTTT. The V gene is TRBV5-1, the J gene TRBJ1-1; D might be TRBD1 (5 bases). The V end was cut by 0 bases, the J end by 6 bases, with 15 bases between. Germline V CDR1 and CDR2: SGHRS, YFSETQ. The CDR3 has 15 amino acids.

This chain joins TRBV7-2 and TRBJ2-7; 7 positions match TRBD2. The length of the CDR3 is 14 residues. The trim removed 5 bases at V and 0 bases at J, leaving 4 bases unmatched. Germline V gene lookup returns CDR1 SGHTA and CDR2 FQGNSA. In DNA, the CDR3 is TGTGCCAGCAGCCCAGCGGGAAGCTCCTACGAGCAGTACTTC. Its translation: CASSPAGSSYEQYF.

The genes are TRBV2 and TRBJ1-2; 7 bases fit TRBD1. Germline CDR1 reads SNHLY; CDR2 reads FYNNEI. The junction had 15 bases not matched to a gene; V was cut back by 6 bases and J by 8 bases. The CDR3 spans 15 residues. The CDR3 region has the DNA TGTGCCAGCAGGACAGAACAGGGGCGTGTGGTCGGCTACACCTTC. Its protein is CASRTEQGRVVGYTF.

The chain couples TRBV2 to TRBJ2-7; 9 bases align to TRBD2. CDR3 length: 14 residues. The ends lost 8 bases at V and 4 bases at J; junction bases unmatched: 9. CDR1 is SNHLY, CDR2 FYNNEI, per germline. CDR3 sequence reads: CASCKPSGVYEQYF. DNA of the CDR3: TGTGCCAGCTGTAAGCCTAGCGGGGTTTACGAGCAGTACTTC.

This sequence joins TRBV2 and TRBJ1-5; unclear D gene. The CDR3 loop spans 15 amino acids. The ends were cut back, 8 bases at V and 0 bases at J, with 14 bases in the middle. In germline, CDR1 is SNHLY, CDR2 FYNNEI. The DNA of the CDR3 is TGTGCCAGCGGTACCTTCGGGGATAGCAATCAGCCCCAGCATTTT. Amino acids: CASGTFGDSNQPQHF.

This clone was found once. The V and J genes are TRBV6-1 and TRBJ1-1; D is possibly TRBD1 (6 bases). The V and J ends lost 11 bases and 3 bases respectively, with 22 bases between them. The CDR3 length is 15 residues. CDR1 MNHNS and CDR2 SASEGT come from the germline V gene. This chain's CDR3 is CAGRFRDTMYTEAFF. DNA of the CDR3: TGTGCCGGGCGGTTCCGGGACACTATGTACACTGAAGCTTTCTTT.

The chain has TRBV21-1 and TRBJ1-4. TRBV21-1 is reported as a pseudogene. The CDR3 sequence is 16 residues long. CDR3 bases: TGTGCCAGCAGCAAACGAGGCGGGGGTGGTGATGAAAAACTGTTTTTT. Translated: CASSKRGGGGDEKLFF.

This sequence joins TRBV6-5 and TRBJ2-7; TRBD1 is a possible D gene (5 bases). This CDR3 is built from 13 residues. V shed 5 bases and J shed 6 bases, with 14 bases lying between them. In germline, CDR1 is MNHEY, CDR2 SVGAGI. The CDR3 region is CASSVTGDREQYF. CDR3 nucleotides: TGTGCCAGCAGTGTAACAGGCGACCGCGAGCAGTACTTC.

This rearrangement joins TRBV5-8 to TRBJ2-7; 7 positions agree with TRBD1. V lost 3 bases and J lost 2; bases outside the gene matches: 8. The CDR3 loop spans 15 amino acids. Per the germline V gene, CDR1 is SGHTS and CDR2 is YDEGEE. CDR3: CASSSGTVLPYEQYF. The DNA for the CDR3 is TGTGCCAGCAGCTCGGGGACAGTTCTACCCTACGAGCAGTACTTC.

The genes are TRBV18 and TRBJ1-3; D remains unclear. Looked up from germline, CDR1 is KGHSH and CDR2 is LQKENI. Deletions cut 6 bases from V and 2 bases from J, with 11 bases between. The CDR3 sequence is 14 residues long. CDR3 bases: TGTGCCAGCTCCACCGGGGTCCCTGGAAACACCATATATTTT. Translating it yields CASSTGVPGNTIYF.

Only a few counts were recorded for this clone. The chain joins TRBV7-2 to TRBJ1-6, with a tentative D call TRBD1 (6 bases). The V end lost 4 bases, the J end lost 7 bases, and 17 bases lay between the germline ends. The CDR3 consists of 16 residues. Germline lookup yields CDR1 SGHTA and CDR2 FQGNSA. CDR3 DNA: TGTGCCAGCAGCTCGAGTTACAGGGCAGAGAATTCACCCCTCCACTTT. Residues: CASSSSYRAENSPLHF.

A word on this clone: An end of the junction does not agree with germline; a read error may underlie this. The chain has TRBV6-5 and TRBJ2-7, with D perhaps TRBD1 (6 bases). CDR3 length: 14 residues. The germline CDR1 and CDR2 sequences are MNHEY and SVGAGI. CDR3 amino acids: CASSPHREQASSHF. The CDR3 DNA reads as TGTGCCAGCAGCCCCCACAGGGAACAGGCTTCTTCCCACTTC.